This entry concerns a single T cell receptor (beta chain). CDR1 and CDR2 from the germline V gene are MDHEN and SYDVKM. This CDR3 comprises 15 residues. V lost 4 bases and J lost 6, with 13 bases in between. This record belongs to a study of blood T cell repertoires in COVID-19. Study-wide context: Sources were T cells, B-cell-depleted T cells, or PBMCs; the material itself was cDNA or gDNA.

Some clones are missing from TCRdb's copy, which holds only in-frame ones; the method was immunoSEQ multiplex PCR. The sample consists of about 83,000 clones, 90% of them appearing once. This receptor was taken from a woman older than 75 with active or convalescent COVID-19. The genes are TRBV28 and TRBJ1-6; TRBD1 might be the D (5 bases). Sequencing was done on a sample of peripheral blood. The CDR3 sequence: CASSSKGLINSPLHF. The CDR3, as DNA: TGTGCCAGCAGTTCAAAGGGACTGATTAATTCACCCCTCCACTTT. Complete variable domain (other parts from reference TRBV28 and TRBJ1-6): DVKVTQSSRYLVKRTGEKVFLECVQDMDHENMFWYRQDPGLGLRLIYFSYDVKMKEKGDIPEGYSVSREKKERFSLILESASTNQTSMYLCASSSKGLINSPLHFGNGTRLTVT.